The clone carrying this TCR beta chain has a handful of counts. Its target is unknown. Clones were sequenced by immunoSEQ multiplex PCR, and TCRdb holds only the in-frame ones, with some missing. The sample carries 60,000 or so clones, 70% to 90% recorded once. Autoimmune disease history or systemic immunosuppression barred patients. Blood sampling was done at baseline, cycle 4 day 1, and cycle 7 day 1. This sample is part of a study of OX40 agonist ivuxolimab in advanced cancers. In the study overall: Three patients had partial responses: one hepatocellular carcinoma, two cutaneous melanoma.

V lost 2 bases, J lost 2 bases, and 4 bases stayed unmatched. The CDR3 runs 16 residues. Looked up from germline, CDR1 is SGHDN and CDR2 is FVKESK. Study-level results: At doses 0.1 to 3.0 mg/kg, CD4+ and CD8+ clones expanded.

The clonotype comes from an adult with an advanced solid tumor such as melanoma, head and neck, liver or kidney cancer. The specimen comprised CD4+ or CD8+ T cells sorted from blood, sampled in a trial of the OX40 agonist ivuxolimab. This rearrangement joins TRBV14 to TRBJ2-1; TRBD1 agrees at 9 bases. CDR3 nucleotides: TGTGCCAGCAGCCAAACAGGGGGCGCGACCTACAATGAGCAGTTCTTC. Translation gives CASSQTGGATYNEQFF.